The TCR beta chain under discussion was sequenced for a study of blood T cell repertoires in COVID-19. Study information: Specimens from acute and convalescent COVID-19 originated in the United States, Italy and Spain. PBMCs, B-cell-depleted T cells, or T cells provided the cDNA or gDNA that made up the material.

Under the authors' procedure: Estimates of nucleated cell counts were drawn from the amplification of reference gene primers. TCRdb's table, derived via immunoSEQ multiplex PCR, lists solely in-frame clones and lacks some. V, J and clone size are those of that table, while D and trimming were read from the DNA. The sample has 170,000 or so clones; around nine tenths are singletons. CDR3 length: 14 amino acids. Germline V gene sequence: CDR1 SGHRS, CDR2 YFSETQ. After removal of 4 bases from V and 6 bases from J, the junction contained 6 bases not matched to a gene. This TCR was sampled from a man in his forties with active or convalescent COVID-19. The chain is built from TRBV5-1 and TRBJ1-5; 8 nucleotides align to TRBD1. Material: peripheral blood. For the CDR3, the DNA is TGCGCCAGCAGCCCACAGGGGACAGGTCAGCCCCAGCATTTT. This translates into CASSPQGTGQPQHF.